These T cell receptor beta chains were read from a single sample in a study of CXCR3-negative and CXCR3-positive naive CD8 T cells. After re-calling the 5' RACE reads, TCRdb lists one entry per CDR3 protein, DNA absent. Its listing shows 60,000 or so distinct CDR3 sequences. Sequences were obtained from memory CD8+ T cells from blood. These receptors were collected from a human donor in good health. Some clones in this sample may be carry-over from other donors' samples. Both conserved end residues are part of each CDR3.

TRBV7-6	TRBJ2-7	CASSFGVGYEQYF
TRBV7-9	TRBJ2-3	CASSYPGEREDTQYF
TRBV6-5	TRBJ2-1	CASSYSGGRGNEQFF
TRBV7-3	TRBJ1-1	CASSLAGTGKTEAFF
TRBV7-2	TRBJ1-1	CASSLYGTEAFF
TRBV7-9	TRBJ2-5	CASSLGPPEETQYF
TRBV29-1	TRBJ2-3	CSLWTGSTDTQYF
TRBV6-2/TRBV6-3	TRBJ2-1	CASIAEGRYNEQFF
TRBV5-6	TRBJ1-5	CASSLTYSNQPQHF
TRBV7-9	TRBJ2-7	CASSQPGRYSSYEQYF
TRBV11-3	TRBJ2-3	CASRQRGSDTDTQYF
TRBV15	TRBJ2-5	CATSDGSGGGETQYF
TRBV29-1	TRBJ2-5	CSVAFTGGHQETQYF
TRBV5-1	TRBJ2-5	CASSFMIAGGVNQETQYF
TRBV10-3	TRBJ1-5	CAISESGGDQPQHF
TRBV4-2	TRBJ2-3	CASSQESGGEGQYF
TRBV7-2	TRBJ2-1	CASSLLGSGGRYNEQFF
TRBV7-8	TRBJ2-5	CASSIGFGAETQYF
TRBV2	TRBJ2-1	CASSDPGRDEQFF
TRBV7-9	TRBJ2-2	CASSPPLVGENTGELFF
TRBV14	TRBJ2-7	CASSQDHLGEQYF
TRBV29-1	TRBJ2-1	CSVVVGLLSLSSYNEQFF
TRBV7-2	TRBJ2-5	CASSLETAETQYF
TRBV10-1	TRBJ1-6	CASRLRSSYNSPLHF
TRBV5-8	TRBJ2-5	CASSYASDRTQYF
TRBV7-9	TRBJ2-3	CASSLVGSAHPQYF
TRBV12-3/TRBV12-4	TRBJ2-2	CASSVLTGTGEAGELFF
TRBV13	TRBJ2-7	CASSTPTGKGEQYF
TRBV7-9	TRBJ2-1	CASSPPWVENEQLF
TRBV3-1	TRBJ2-7	CASSQVSWGRGYEQYF
TRBV28	TRBJ2-2	CASSFPAGTNTGELFF
TRBV7-6	TRBJ2-2	CASSGGESAGGKFNTGELFF
TRBV20-1	TRBJ2-5	CSARVPSGDAETQYF
TRBV7-2	TRBJ2-7	CASSQSAGSYYEQYF
TRBV5-1	TRBJ1-2	CASSPPGGLYGYTF
TRBV20-1	TRBJ2-7	CSARSGGVDYEQYF
TRBV11-3	TRBJ2-1	CASSLRGHNEQFF
TRBV7-9	TRBJ2-3	CASSLGADTQYF
TRBV5-6	TRBJ2-7	CASSLGAGRSYEQYF
TRBV6-4	TRBJ2-1	CASSDLEGQGHEQFF
TRBV7-2	TRBJ1-5	CASSPSLTEGSQPQHF
TRBV2	TRBJ2-5	CASSEVGQGTGQETQYF
TRBV19	TRBJ1-1	CASTHRPEGTEAFF
TRBV7-9	TRBJ2-6	CASSLEGGSGANVLTF
TRBV28	TRBJ2-1	CASSGGNEQFF
TRBV29-1	TRBJ2-7	CSVDRFYEQYF
TRBV7-2	TRBJ2-7	CTSSLIGQGSSYEQYF
TRBV11-2	TRBJ2-5	CASSPPTGRETQYF
TRBV9	TRBJ1-1	CASSSHGSDLEAFF
TRBV28	TRBJ1-1	CASKWKGKTTEAFF
TRBV29-1	TRBJ2-7	CSGGTGTEQYF
TRBV6-6	TRBJ2-1	CASSYSRAGGNEQFF
TRBV7-3	TRBJ2-7	CASSSGLSYEQYF
TRBV28	TRBJ2-1	CASSFVLEQFF